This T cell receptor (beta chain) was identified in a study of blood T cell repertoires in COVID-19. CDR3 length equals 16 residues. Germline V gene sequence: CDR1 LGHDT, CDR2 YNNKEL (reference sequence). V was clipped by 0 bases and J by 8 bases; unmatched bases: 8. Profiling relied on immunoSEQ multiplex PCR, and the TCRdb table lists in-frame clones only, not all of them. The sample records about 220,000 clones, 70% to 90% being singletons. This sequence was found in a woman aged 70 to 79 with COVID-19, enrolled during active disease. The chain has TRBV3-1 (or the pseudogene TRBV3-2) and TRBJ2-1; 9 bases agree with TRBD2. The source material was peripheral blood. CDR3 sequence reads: CASSQDVAGVGHEQFF. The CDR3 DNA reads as TGTGCCAGCAGCCAAGATGTAGCGGGGGTAGGGCATGAGCAGTTCTTC.